The T cell receptor (beta chain) described here comes from a study of T cell repertoires in aging, cancer and after chemotherapy. Rearranged V-D-J TRB sequences were amplified with a mixed TRB-A/B primer pool. Via MiXCR, TCRdb re-called the multiplex PCR reads, giving one row per CDR3 protein. The sample shows under 8,500 distinct CDR3 sequences, 25% to 35% of them seen only once. TCR beta rearrangements were amplified from peripheral blood genomic DNA. In the case of this clonotype: One junction end does not reproduce the germline sequence, and a read error may be involved.

The germline gives CDR1 SGHKS, CDR2 YYEKEE (reference sequence). This CDR3 comprises 15 residues. This chain connects TRBV5-5 to TRBJ1-6, with 9 bases that match TRBD1. The receptor's source is a human donor with a blood cancer. Source material: blood. CDR3 region: CASRWTGVGNSPLHF. CDR3 DNA sequence: TGCGCCAGCAGGTGGACAGGGGTGGGAAATTCACCCCTCCACTTT.